This T cell receptor beta chain was sequenced for a study of molecular identifiers for immune sequencing clone quantification. Each CDR3 protein is one row after TCRdb ran MiXCR on the PCR reads. This sample yields about 510,000 distinct CDR3 sequences, of which about 21% are seen a single time; about 0.8% belongs to the top ten. This clonotype was seen repeatedly, ten times or more. Germline assignment: CDR1 MNHNS and CDR2 SASEGT. J was trimmed by 2 bases and V by 7 bases; bases with no gene match: 11. This CDR3 comprises 15 residues. The sequencing sample was made of naive CD8+ T cells from blood, with Jurkat cell RNA spiked in. The subset was: FACS-sorted CD8+CD4-CCR7+CD45RA+ naive T cells. This TCR was sampled from a human donor in good health. Some libraries in this study had Jurkat cell RNA spiked in. The chain employs TRBV6-1 and TRBJ2-7; 7 bases map to TRBD2. The CDR3 region is CASTYSASGTYEQYF. CDR3 nucleotide sequence: TGTGCCAGCACCTACAGCGCTAGCGGAACCTACGAGCAGTACTTC.